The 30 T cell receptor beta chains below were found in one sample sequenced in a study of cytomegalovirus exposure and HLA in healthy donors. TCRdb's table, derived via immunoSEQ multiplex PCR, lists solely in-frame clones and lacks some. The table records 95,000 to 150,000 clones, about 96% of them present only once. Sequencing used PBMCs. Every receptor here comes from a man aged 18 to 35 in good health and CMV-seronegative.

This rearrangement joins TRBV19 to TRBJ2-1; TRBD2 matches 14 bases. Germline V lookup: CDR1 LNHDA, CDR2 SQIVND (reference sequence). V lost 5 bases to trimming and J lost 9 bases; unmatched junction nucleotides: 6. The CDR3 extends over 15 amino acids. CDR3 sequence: CASSPGTSGRFEQFF. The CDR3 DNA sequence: TGTGCCAGTAGTCCGGGGACTAGCGGGAGATTTGAGCAGTTCTTC.

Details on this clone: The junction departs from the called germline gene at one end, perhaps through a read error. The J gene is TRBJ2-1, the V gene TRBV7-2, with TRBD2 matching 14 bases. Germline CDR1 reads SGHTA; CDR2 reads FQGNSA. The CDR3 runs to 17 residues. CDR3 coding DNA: TGTGCCAGCAGCCCTCAATACGGAGGGACTAGCGGGAGCCTAGGGATCTTC. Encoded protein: CASSPQYGGTSGSLGIF.

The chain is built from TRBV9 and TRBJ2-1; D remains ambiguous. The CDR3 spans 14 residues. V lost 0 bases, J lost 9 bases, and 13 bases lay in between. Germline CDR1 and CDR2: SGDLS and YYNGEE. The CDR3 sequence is CASSVESAFGEQFF. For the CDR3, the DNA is TGTGCCAGCAGCGTAGAAAGTGCTTTCGGTGAGCAGTTCTTC.

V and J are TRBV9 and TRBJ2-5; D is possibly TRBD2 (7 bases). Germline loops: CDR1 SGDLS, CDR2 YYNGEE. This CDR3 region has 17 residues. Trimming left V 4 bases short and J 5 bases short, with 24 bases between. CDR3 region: CASSPFSAGARGETQYF. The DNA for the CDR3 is TGTGCCAGCAGCCCTTTTTCCGCGGGGGCGAGGGGGGAGACCCAGTACTTC.

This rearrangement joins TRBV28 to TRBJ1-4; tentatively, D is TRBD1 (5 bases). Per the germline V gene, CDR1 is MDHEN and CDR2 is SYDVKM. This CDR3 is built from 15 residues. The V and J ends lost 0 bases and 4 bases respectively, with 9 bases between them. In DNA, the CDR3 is TGTGCCAGCAGTTTATGGGGGGGGGTTAATGAAAAACTGTTTTTT. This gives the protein CASSLWGGVNEKLFF.

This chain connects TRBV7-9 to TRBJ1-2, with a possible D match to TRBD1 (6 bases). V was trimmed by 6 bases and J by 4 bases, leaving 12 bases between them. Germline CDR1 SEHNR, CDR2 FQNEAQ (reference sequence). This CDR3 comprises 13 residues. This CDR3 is CASSSTGSYGYTF. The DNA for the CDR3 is TGTGCCAGCAGTTCGACAGGATCCTATGGCTACACCTTC.

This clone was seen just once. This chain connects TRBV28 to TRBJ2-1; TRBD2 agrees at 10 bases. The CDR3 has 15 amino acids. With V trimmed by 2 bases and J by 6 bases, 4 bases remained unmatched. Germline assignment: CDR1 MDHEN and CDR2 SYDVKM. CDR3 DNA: TGTGCCAGCAGTTTACGAGCGGGAGGGGGCAATGAGCAGTTCTTC. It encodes CASSLRAGGGNEQFF.

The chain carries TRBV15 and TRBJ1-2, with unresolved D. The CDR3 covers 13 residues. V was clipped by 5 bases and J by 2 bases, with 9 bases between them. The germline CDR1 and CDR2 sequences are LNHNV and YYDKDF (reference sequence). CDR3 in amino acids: CATSLQENYGYTF. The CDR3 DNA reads TGTGCCACCAGCTTGCAGGAAAACTATGGCTACACCTTC.

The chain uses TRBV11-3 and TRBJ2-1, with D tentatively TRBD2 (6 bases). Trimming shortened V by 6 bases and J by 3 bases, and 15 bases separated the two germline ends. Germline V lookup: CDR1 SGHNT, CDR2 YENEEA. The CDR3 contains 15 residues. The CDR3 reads CASRLQSDYYNEQFF. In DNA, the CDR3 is TGTGCCAGCAGACTCCAATCGGACTACTACAATGAGCAGTTCTTC. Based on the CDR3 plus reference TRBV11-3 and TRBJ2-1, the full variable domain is EAGVVQSPRYKIIEKKQPVAFWCNPISGHNTLYWYLQNLGQGPELLIRYENEEAVDDSQLPKDRFSAERLKGVDSTLKIQPAELGDSAVYLCASRLQSDYYNEQFFGPGTRLTVL.

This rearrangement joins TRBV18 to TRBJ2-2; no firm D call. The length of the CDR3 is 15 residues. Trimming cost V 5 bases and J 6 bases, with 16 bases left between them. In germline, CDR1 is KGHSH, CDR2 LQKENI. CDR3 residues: CASSVVEIQSGELFF. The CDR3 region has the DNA TGTGCCAGCTCAGTCGTGGAGATTCAGTCCGGGGAGCTGTTTTTT. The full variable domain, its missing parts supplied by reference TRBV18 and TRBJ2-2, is NAGVMQNPRHLVRRRGQEARLRCSPMKGHSHVYWYRQLPEEGLKFMVYLQKENIIDESGMPKERFSAEFPKEGPSILRIQQVVRGDSAAYFCASSVVEIQSGELFFGEGSRLTVL.

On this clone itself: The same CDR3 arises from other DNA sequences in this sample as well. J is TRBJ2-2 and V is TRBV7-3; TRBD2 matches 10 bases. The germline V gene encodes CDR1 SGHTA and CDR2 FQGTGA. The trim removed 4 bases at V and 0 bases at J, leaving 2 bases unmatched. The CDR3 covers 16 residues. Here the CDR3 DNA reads TGTGCCAGCAGCTCCGGACTAGCGGCGAACACCGGGGAGCTGTTTTTT. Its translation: CASSSGLAANTGELFF.

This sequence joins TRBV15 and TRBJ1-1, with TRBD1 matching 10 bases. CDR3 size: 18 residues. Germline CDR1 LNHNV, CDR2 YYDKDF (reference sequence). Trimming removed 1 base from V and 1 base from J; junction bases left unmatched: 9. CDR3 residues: CATSRAPRDRGSNTEAFF. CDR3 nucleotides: TGTGCCACCAGCAGAGCTCCACGGGACAGGGGCTCGAACACTGAAGCTTTCTTT. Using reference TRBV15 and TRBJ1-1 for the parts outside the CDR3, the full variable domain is DAMVIQNPRYQVTQFGKPVTLSCSQTLNHNVMYWYQQKSSQAPKLLFHYYDKDFNNEADTPDNFQSRRPNTSFCFLDIRSPGLGDTAMYLCATSRAPRDRGSNTEAFFGQGTRLTVV.

CDR3 nucleotides: TGTGCCAGCAGCCCCCGGGACAGAATTTTCTATGGCTACACCTTC. Its protein product is CASSPRDRIFYGYTF. This sequence joins TRBV14 and TRBJ1-2; TRBD1 matches 7 bases. This CDR3 comprises 15 residues. Trimming took 4 bases from V and 4 from J; bases not matched to a gene: 9. Germline lookup yields CDR1 SGHDN and CDR2 FVKESK.

The CDR3 nucleotides read TGTGCCAGCAGCTTAGATTATCGAGTATCCGGGGAGCTGTTTTTT. It specifies CASSLDYRVSGELFF. The chain combines TRBV11-3 with TRBJ2-2; D is undetermined. Germline V CDR1 and CDR2: SGHNT, YENEEA. The CDR3 consists of 15 residues. Between the trimmed V and J ends, which lost 0 bases and 6 bases, there was a span of 11 bases.

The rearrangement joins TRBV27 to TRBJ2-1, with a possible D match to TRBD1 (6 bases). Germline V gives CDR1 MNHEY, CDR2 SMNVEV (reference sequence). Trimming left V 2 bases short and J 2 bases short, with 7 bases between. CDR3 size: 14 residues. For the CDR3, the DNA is TGTGCCAGCAGTTTAAGGGGGACCTACAATGAGCAGTTCTTC. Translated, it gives CASSLRGTYNEQFF.

The CDR3, as DNA: TGTGCCAGCAGTACAGGGTTCGGGGAGCAGTACTTC. Amino acid sequence: CASSTGFGEQYF. The chain links TRBV27 to TRBJ2-7, with D possibly matching TRBD1 (6 bases). This CDR3 has 12 residues. Deletions cut 5 bases from V and 7 bases from J, with 12 bases between. Germline loops: CDR1 MNHEY, CDR2 SMNVEV (reference sequence).

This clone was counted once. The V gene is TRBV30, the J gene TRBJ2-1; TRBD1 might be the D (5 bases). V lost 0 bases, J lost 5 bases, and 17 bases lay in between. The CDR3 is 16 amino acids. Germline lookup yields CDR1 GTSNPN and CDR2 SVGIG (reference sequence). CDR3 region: CAWSVGTVGAHNEQFF. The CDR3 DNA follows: TGTGCCTGGAGTGTAGGAACGGTAGGGGCACACAATGAGCAGTTCTTC.

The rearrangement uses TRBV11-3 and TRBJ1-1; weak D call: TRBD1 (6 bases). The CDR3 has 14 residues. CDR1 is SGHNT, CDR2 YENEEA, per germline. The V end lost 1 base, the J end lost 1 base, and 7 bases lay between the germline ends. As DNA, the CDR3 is TGTGCCAGCAGCTTAGCACAGGGGAACACTGAAGCTTTCTTT. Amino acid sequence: CASSLAQGNTEAFF.

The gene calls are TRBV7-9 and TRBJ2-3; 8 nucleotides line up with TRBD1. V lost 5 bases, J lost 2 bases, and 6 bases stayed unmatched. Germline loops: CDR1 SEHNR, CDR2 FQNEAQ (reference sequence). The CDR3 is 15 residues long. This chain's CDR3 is CASSNGQGNTDTQYF. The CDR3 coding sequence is TGTGCCAGCAGCAACGGACAGGGTAACACAGATACGCAGTATTTT. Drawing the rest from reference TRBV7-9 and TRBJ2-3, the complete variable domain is DTGVSQNPRHKITKRGQNVTFRCDPISEHNRLYWYRQTLGQGPEFLTYFQNEAQLEKSRLLSDRFSAERPKGSFSTLEIQRTEQGDSAMYLCASSNGQGNTDTQYFGPGTRLTVL.

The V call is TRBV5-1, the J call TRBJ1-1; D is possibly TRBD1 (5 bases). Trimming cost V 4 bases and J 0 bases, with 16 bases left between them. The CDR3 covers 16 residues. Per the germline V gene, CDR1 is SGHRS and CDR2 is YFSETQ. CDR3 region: CASSPGHLGMNTEAFF. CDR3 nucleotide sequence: TGCGCCAGCAGCCCTGGACACTTAGGGATGAACACTGAAGCTTTCTTT.

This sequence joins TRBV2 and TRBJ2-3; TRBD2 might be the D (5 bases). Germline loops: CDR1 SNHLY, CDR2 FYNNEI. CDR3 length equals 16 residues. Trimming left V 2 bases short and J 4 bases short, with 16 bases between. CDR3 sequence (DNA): TGTGCCAGCAGTGAACGCGCCCAAGCCGGGGCAGATACGCAGTATTTT. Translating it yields CASSERAQAGADTQYF.

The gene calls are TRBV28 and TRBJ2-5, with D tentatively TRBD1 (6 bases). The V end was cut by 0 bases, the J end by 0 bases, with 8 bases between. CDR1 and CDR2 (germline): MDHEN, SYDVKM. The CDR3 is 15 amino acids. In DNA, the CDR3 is TGTGCCAGCAGTTTATGGGACAGCAACCAAGAGACCCAGTACTTC. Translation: CASSLWDSNQETQYF. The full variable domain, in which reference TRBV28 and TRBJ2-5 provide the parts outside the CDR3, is DVKVTQSSRYLVKRTGEKVFLECVQDMDHENMFWYRQDPGLGLRLIYFSYDVKMKEKGDIPEGYSVSREKKERFSLILESASTNQTSMYLCASSLWDSNQETQYFGPGTRLLVL.

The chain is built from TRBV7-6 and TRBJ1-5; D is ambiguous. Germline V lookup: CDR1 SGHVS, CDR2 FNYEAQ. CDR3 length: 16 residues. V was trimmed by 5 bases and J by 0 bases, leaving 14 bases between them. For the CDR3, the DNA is TGTGCCAGCAGCCCGGGAGAGGGTTATAGCAATCAGCCCCAGCATTTT. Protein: CASSPGEGYSNQPQHF.

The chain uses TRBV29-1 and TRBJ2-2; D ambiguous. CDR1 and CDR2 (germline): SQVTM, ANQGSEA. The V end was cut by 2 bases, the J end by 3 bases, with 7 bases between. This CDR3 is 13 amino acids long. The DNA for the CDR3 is TGCAGCGTTGAATCACTTTACACCGGGGAGCTGTTTTTT. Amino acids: CSVESLYTGELFF.

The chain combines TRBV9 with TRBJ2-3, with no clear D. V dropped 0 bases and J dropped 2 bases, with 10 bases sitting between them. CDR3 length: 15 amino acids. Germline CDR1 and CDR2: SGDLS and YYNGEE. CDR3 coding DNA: TGTGCCAGCAGCGTAGGAGATGCTAACACAGATACGCAGTATTTT. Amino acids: CASSVGDANTDTQYF.

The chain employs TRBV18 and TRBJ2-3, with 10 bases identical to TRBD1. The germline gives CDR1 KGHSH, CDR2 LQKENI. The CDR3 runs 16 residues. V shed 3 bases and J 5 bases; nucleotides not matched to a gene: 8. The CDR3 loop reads CASSPNRDRGIDTQYF. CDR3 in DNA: TGTGCCAGCTCACCCAACCGGGACAGGGGTATAGATACGCAGTATTTT.

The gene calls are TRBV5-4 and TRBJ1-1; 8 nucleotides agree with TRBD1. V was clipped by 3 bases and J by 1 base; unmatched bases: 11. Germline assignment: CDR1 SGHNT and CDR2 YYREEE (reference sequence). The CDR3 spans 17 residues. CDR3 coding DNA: TGTGCCAGCAGCTCATTCCAGGGGGCGCGAGGGAACACTGAAGCTTTCTTT. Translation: CASSSFQGARGNTEAFF.

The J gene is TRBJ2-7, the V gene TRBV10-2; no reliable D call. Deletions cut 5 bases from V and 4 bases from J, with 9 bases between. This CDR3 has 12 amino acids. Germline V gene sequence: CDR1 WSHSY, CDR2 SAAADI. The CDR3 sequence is CASSTDSYEQYF. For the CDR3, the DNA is TGCGCCAGCAGTACTGATAGTTACGAGCAGTACTTC.

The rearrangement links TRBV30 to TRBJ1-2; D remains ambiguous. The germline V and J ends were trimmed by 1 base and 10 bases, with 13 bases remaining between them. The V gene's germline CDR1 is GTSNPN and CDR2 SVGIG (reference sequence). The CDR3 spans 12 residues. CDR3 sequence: CAWSGAMRVYTF. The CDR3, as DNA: TGTGCCTGGAGTGGGGCCATGAGGGTCTACACCTTC. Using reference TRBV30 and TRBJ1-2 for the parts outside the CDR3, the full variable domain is SQTIHQWPATLVQPVGSPLSLECTVEGTSNPNLYWYRQAAGRGLQLLFYSVGIGQISSEVPQNLSASRPQDRQFILSSKKLLLSDSGFYLCAWSGAMRVYTFGSGTRLTVV.

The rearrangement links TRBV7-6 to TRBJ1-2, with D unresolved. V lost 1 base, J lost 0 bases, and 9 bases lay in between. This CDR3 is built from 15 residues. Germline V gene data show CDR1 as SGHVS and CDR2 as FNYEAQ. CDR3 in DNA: TGTGCCAGCAGCTTAGATGTCGGGTCTAACTATGGCTACACCTTC. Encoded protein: CASSLDVGSNYGYTF.